This entry lists 11 T cell receptor beta chains sequenced from one sample in a study of T cell responses to AZD1222 COVID-19 vaccine. Repertoires were generated with immunoSEQ multiplex PCR, while TCRdb's copy carries only in-frame clones and drops some. There are some 200,000 clones in the sample; roughly nine tenths occur only once, and approximately 3.4% lies in the top ten. Source: peripheral blood, taken 28 days after the second AZD1222 dose. The receptors here all came from an adult who received the AZD1222 COVID-19 vaccine.

The rearrangement joins TRBV3-1 (or the pseudogene TRBV3-2) to TRBJ2-7, with 14 bases that match TRBD2. This CDR3 spans 15 amino acids. Germline V lookup: CDR1 LGHDT, CDR2 YNNKEL (reference sequence). V lost 6 bases and J lost 4; bases outside the gene matches: 5. The CDR3 protein is CASSPGTSGSYEQYF. CDR3 nucleotide sequence: TGTGCCAGCAGTCCCGGGACTAGCGGGAGTTACGAGCAGTACTTC.

This sequence joins TRBV18 and TRBJ2-7, with TRBD2 matching over 12 bases. This CDR3 has 16 residues. Trimming took 4 bases from V and 2 from J; bases not matched to a gene: 6. Germline lookup yields CDR1 KGHSH and CDR2 LQKENI. In DNA form, the CDR3 reads TGTGCCAGCTCACGGGGGACTAGCGGGTCCCCCTACGAGCAGTACTTC. Amino acid sequence: CASSRGTSGSPYEQYF.

V gene TRBV7-9 combines with J gene TRBJ2-6; TRBD1 is a possible D gene (5 bases). Per the germline V gene, CDR1 is SEHNR and CDR2 is FQNEAQ (reference sequence). V was pared by 6 bases and J by 0 bases, with 9 bases between. The CDR3 runs to 15 residues. CDR3 amino acids: CASRPDSSGANVLTF. CDR3 DNA sequence: TGTGCCAGCAGACCCGACAGCTCTGGGGCCAACGTCCTGACTTTC.

The chain has TRBV11-1 and TRBJ1-1; D possibly corresponds to TRBD1 (5 bases). Germline lookup yields CDR1 SGHAT and CDR2 FQDESV (reference sequence). V was clipped by 5 bases and J by 5 bases, with 15 bases between them. The CDR3 sequence is 14 residues long. In DNA, the CDR3 is TGTGCCAGCAGCCAGTACTTGGAGGGGACTGAAGCTTTCTTT. Protein: CASSQYLEGTEAFF.

This rearrangement joins TRBV20-1 to TRBJ1-1; D is undetermined. Trimming removed 3 bases at V and 1 base at J, with 6 bases between. The CDR3 is made up of 12 amino acids. Germline V gives CDR1 DFQATT, CDR2 SNEGSKA (reference sequence). CDR3 nucleotide sequence: TGCAGTGCTAGTCGGGAGAACACTGAAGCTTTCTTT. This sequence encodes CSASRENTEAFF.

This chain connects TRBV6-5 to TRBJ1-1; D is perhaps TRBD1 (6 bases). The V gene's germline CDR1 is MNHEY and CDR2 SVGAGI. This CDR3 comprises 13 residues. V lost 4 bases, J lost 5 bases, and 11 bases lay in between. The CDR3 DNA is TGTGCCAGCAGTTTGAGGGGGGGGACTGAAGCTTTCTTT. Translation: CASSLRGGTEAFF.

This sequence joins TRBV11-2 and TRBJ2-1, with D tentatively TRBD2 (6 bases). V was pared by 2 bases and J by 8 bases, with 13 bases between. This CDR3 has 14 amino acids. CDR1 is SGHAT, CDR2 FQNNGV, per germline. CDR3 protein: CASSLPLGSYEQFF. The CDR3 DNA reads TGTGCCAGCAGCTTACCTCTCGGGAGTTATGAGCAGTTCTTC.

V is TRBV28 and J is TRBJ2-3; no firm D call. V lost 7 bases, J lost 5 bases, and 10 bases lay in between. Germline CDR1 is MDHEN and CDR2 is SYDVKM. The CDR3 is 12 amino acids. Written as DNA, the CDR3 is TGTGCCAGCAACGTAGTGGGAGATACGCAGTATTTT. Translating gives CASNVVGDTQYF.

In the case of this clone: This sample includes further DNA sequences coding for the same CDR3. This sequence joins TRBV28 and TRBJ2-7, with a weak D call TRBD1 (5 bases). Germline values: CDR1 MDHEN, CDR2 SYDVKM. There are 12 residues in the CDR3. Deletions cut 7 bases from V and 2 bases from J, with 9 bases between. The CDR3 DNA follows: TGTGCCAGCACTAGGGGTCCCTACGAGCAGTACTTC. Its translation: CASTRGPYEQYF. The full variable domain, completed using reference TRBV28 and TRBJ2-7, is DVKVTQSSRYLVKRTGEKVFLECVQDMDHENMFWYRQDPGLGLRLIYFSYDVKMKEKGDIPEGYSVSREKKERFSLILESASTNQTSMYLCASTRGPYEQYFGPGTRLTVT.

CDR3 amino acids: CASSQGRGNQPQHF. CDR3 nucleotides: TGTGCCAGCAGCCAGGGTCGCGGCAATCAGCCCCAGCATTTT. V usage is TRBV5-6 and J usage is TRBJ1-5; tentative D call: TRBD1 (5 bases). Germline-derived CDR1 and CDR2 are SGHDT and YYEEEE. Trimming pared 4 bases from V and 2 bases from J, leaving 10 bases between. The CDR3 loop spans 14 amino acids.

V gene TRBV28 combines with J gene TRBJ2-7, with unresolved D. The V end was cut by 1 base, the J end by 3 bases, with 7 bases between. Per germline, CDR1 MDHEN and CDR2 SYDVKM. The CDR3 runs to 13 residues. The CDR3 coding sequence is TGTGCCAGCAGTTTATCCAGTGACTACGAGCAGTACTTC. Amino acids: CASSLSSDYEQYF.